This record looks at one T cell receptor (beta chain) sequence and its context. The sample comes from a study of blood T cell repertoires in COVID-19. As for the study in general: Material from acute and convalescent COVID-19 was sourced from the United States, Italy and Spain. T cells, B-cell-depleted T cells, or PBMCs provided the cDNA or gDNA that served as material.

Seattle researchers signed up patients amid active infection and tracked them longitudinally. Per the original methods: Reference gene primer amplification gave nucleated cell count estimates. The table came from immunoSEQ multiplex PCR; TCRdb's copy has only in-frame clones and leaves some out. The V and J calls and clone size were taken over from that table, and D and trimming were inferred from the DNA. The table includes about 280,000 clones, roughly 90% detected once. The CDR3 totals 13 residues. Germline assignment: CDR1 SGHRS and CDR2 YFSETQ. V shed 2 bases and J shed 7 bases, with 10 bases lying between them.

The chain combines TRBV5-1 with TRBJ2-4; perhaps TRBD1 as D (6 bases). The receptor comes from a woman aged 25 to 39 with COVID-19, enrolled during active disease. Source material: peripheral blood. The CDR3 reads CASSFLGANIQYF. CDR3 bases: TGCGCCAGCAGCTTTCTGGGGGCGAACATTCAGTACTTC.